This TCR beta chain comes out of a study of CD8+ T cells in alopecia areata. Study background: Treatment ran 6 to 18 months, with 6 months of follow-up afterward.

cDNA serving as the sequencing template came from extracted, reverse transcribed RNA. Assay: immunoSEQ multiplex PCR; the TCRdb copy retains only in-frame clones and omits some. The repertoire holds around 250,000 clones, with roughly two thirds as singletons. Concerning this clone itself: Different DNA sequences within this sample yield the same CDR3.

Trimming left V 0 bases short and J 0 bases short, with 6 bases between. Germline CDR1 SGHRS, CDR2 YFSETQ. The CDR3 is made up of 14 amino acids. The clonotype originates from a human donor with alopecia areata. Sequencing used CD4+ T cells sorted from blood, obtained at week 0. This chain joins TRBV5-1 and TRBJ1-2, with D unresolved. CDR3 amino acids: CASSLESPNYGYTF. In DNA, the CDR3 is TGCGCCAGCAGCTTGGAGAGTCCTAACTATGGCTACACCTTC.